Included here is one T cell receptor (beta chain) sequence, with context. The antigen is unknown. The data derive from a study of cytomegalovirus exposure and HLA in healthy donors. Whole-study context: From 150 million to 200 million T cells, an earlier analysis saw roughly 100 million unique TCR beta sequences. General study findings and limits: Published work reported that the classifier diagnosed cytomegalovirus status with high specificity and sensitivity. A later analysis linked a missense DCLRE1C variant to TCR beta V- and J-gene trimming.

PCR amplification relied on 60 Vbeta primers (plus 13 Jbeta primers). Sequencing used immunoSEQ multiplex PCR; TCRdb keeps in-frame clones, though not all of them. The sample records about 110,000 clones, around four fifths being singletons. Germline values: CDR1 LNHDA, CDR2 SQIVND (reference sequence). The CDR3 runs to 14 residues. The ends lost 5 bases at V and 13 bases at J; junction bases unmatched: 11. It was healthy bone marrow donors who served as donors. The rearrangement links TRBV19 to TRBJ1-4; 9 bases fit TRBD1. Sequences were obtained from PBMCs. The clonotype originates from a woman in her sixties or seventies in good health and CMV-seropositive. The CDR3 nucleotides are TGTGCCAGTAGTGTATCGGGACAGGGAACTTTACTGTTTTTT. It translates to CASSVSGQGTLLFF. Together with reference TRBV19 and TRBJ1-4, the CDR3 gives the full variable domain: DGGITQSPKYLFRKEGQNVTLSCEQNLNHDAMYWYRQDPGQGLRLIYYSQIVNDFQKGDIAEGYSVSREKKESFPLTVTSAQKNPTAFYLCASSVSGQGTLLFFGSGTQLSVL.